The text below deals with one T cell receptor (beta chain). This specimen comes from a study of blood T cell repertoires in COVID-19. Looked up from germline, CDR1 is MNHEY and CDR2 is SMNVEV (reference sequence). V was pared by 5 bases and J by 5 bases, with 9 bases of the junction left unmatched. The CDR3 loop spans 15 amino acids. Sequencing used immunoSEQ multiplex PCR; TCRdb keeps in-frame clones, though not all of them. The sample lists 200,000 or so clones, around 86% seen once, with less than 8% in the top ten. The rearrangement uses TRBV27 and TRBJ1-1; 9 bases agree with TRBD1. Specimen: PBMCs or T cells enriched from blood (not recorded which). This receptor was obtained from a man aged 25-45 years in a cohort exposed to, infected with or recovered from COVID-19 (not recorded which). CDR3 loop: CASSNPGQGRTEAFF. Written as DNA, the CDR3 is TGTGCCAGCAGTAACCCCGGACAGGGGAGGACTGAAGCTTTCTTT.